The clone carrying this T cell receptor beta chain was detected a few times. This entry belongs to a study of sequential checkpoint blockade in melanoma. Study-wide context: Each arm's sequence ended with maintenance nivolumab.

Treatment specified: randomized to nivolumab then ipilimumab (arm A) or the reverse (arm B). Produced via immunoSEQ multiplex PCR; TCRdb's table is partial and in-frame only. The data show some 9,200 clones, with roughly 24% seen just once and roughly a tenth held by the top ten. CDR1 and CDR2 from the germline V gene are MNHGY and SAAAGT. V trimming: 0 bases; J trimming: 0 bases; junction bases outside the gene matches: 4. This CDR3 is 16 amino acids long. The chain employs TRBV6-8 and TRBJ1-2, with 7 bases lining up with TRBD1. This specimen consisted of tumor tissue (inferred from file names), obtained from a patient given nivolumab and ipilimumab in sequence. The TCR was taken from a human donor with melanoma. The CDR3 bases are TGTGCCAGCAGTTACTCCCGGACAGGAACTAACTATGGCTACACCTTC. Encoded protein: CASSYSRTGTNYGYTF.